A single sample is the source of the 8 T cell receptor beta chains below, sequenced in a study of blood T cell repertoires in COVID-19. Produced via immunoSEQ multiplex PCR; TCRdb's table is partial and in-frame only. The table records more than 100,000 clones, 90% of them present only once. Sequencing was performed on peripheral blood. The receptors come from an older woman with COVID-19, enrolled during active disease.

A few counts support this clone. The chain couples TRBV4-3 to TRBJ2-1, with D uncertain. Trimming pared 1 base from V and 6 bases from J, leaving 4 bases between. CDR1 and CDR2 (germline): LGHNA, YSLEER. CDR3 length: 12 residues. CDR3 region: CASSQGLNEQFF. The DNA of the CDR3 is TGCGCCAGCAGCCAAGGGCTCAATGAGCAGTTCTTC.

The V gene is TRBV4-1, the J gene TRBJ2-7; no clear D. This CDR3 comprises 13 residues. V lost 1 base and J 3 bases, leaving 7 bases between the germline ends. Germline CDR1 is MGHRA and CDR2 is YSYEKL. CDR3 sequence reads: CASSQGTGYEQYF. CDR3 nucleotide sequence: TGCGCCAGCAGCCAAGGTACGGGCTACGAGCAGTACTTC.

The gene calls are TRBV7-2 and TRBJ2-5; 7 nucleotides line up with TRBD1. Germline V gene lookup returns CDR1 SGHTA and CDR2 FQGNSA. CDR3 length: 13 residues. The junction had 5 bases not matched to a gene; V was cut back by 7 bases and J by 3 bases. The CDR3 nucleotides read TGTGCCAGCACGACAGGGCGAAAAGAGACCCAGTACTTC. The encoded protein is CASTTGRKETQYF.

V and J are TRBV3-1 (or the pseudogene TRBV3-2) and TRBJ1-6; TRBD1 might be the D (6 bases). The CDR3 sequence is 15 residues long. CDR1 is LGHDT, CDR2 YNNKEL, per germline (reference sequence). The V and J ends lost 4 bases and 3 bases respectively, with 10 bases between them. CDR3 in DNA: TGTGCCAGCAGCCCTACAGGGAGCTATAATTCACCCCTCCACTTT. This sequence encodes CASSPTGSYNSPLHF.

V and J are TRBV11-2 and TRBJ2-7, with 11 nucleotides matching TRBD2. Germline trimming cut 5 bases from V and 2 bases from J; bases unmatched to any gene: 8. CDR3 length equals 16 residues. Per the germline V gene, CDR1 is SGHAT and CDR2 is FQNNGV. CDR3 protein: CASSGGTSGDPYEQYF. The CDR3 nucleotides are TGTGCCAGCAGCGGAGGGACTAGCGGAGACCCCTACGAGCAGTACTTC.

This clone showed up just once. The chain couples TRBV3-1 (or the pseudogene TRBV3-2) to TRBJ1-3; D remains unclear. The germline gives CDR1 LGHDT, CDR2 YNNKEL (reference sequence). This CDR3 contains 14 residues. V lost 0 bases and J 0 bases, leaving 3 bases between the germline ends. The CDR3: CASSQEHSGNTIYF. In nucleotides, the CDR3 is TGTGCCAGCAGCCAAGAACACTCTGGAAACACCATATATTTT.

DNA of the CDR3: TGTGCCAGCTCTCGGTCAGCGGGGACAATCTACGAGCAGTACTTC. Translation gives CASSRSAGTIYEQYF. The chain combines TRBV18 with TRBJ2-7, with D maybe TRBD2 (7 bases). The germline V and J ends were trimmed by 6 bases and 3 bases, with 18 bases remaining between them. This CDR3 contains 15 residues. Germline CDR1 KGHSH, CDR2 LQKENI.

The V and J genes are TRBV18 and TRBJ1-5; maybe TRBD1 (5 bases). CDR3 size: 15 residues. V shed 3 bases and J shed 3 bases, with 12 bases lying between them. Germline values: CDR1 KGHSH, CDR2 LQKENI. The CDR3 reads CASSPRRDDNQPQHF. CDR3 in DNA: TGTGCCAGCTCACCGCGGAGGGACGACAATCAGCCCCAGCATTTT.